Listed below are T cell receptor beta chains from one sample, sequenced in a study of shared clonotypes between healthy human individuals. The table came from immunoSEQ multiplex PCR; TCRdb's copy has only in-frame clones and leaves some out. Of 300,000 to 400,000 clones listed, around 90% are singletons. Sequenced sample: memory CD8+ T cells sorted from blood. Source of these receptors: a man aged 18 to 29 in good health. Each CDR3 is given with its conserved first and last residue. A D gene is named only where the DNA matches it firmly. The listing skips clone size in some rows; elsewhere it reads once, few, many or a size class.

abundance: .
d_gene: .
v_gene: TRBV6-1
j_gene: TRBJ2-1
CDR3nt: TGTGCCAGCAGAGAAGGGGCTAGCCTCTACAATGAGCAGTTCTTC
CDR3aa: CASREGASLYNEQFF

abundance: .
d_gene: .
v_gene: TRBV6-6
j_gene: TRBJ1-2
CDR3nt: TGTGCCAGCAGTTACTCAGGGGTTGCGAACTATGGCTACACCTTC
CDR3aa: CASSYSGVANYGYTF

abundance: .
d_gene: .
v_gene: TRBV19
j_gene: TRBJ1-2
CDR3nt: TGTGCCAGTAGTATAGCAGGGAACAACTATGGCTACACCTTC
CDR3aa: CASSIAGNNYGYTF

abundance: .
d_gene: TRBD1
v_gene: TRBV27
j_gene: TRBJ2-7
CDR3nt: TGTGCCAGCAGTTTGGCCGGGGACAGGCACGAGCAGTACTTC
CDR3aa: CASSLAGDRHEQYF

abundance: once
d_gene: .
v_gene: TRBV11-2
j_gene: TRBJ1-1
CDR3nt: TGTGCCAGCAGCTTACAGGTCGGGTACCTTATGAACACTGAAGCTTTCTTT
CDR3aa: CASSLQVGYLMNTEAFF

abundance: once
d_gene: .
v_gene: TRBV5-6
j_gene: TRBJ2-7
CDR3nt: TGTGCCAGCAGCTTGGAAGTGGGGATGGTCTACGAGCAGTACTTC
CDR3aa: CASSLEVGMVYEQYF

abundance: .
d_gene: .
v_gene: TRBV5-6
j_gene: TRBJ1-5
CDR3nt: TGTGCCAGCAGCTCGCAGGGAAGCAATCAGCCCCAGCATTTT
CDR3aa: CASSSQGSNQPQHF

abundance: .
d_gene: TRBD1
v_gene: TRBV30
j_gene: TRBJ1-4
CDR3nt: TGTGCCTCTACGGACAGGGGAAACTCTAATGAAAAACTGTTTTTT
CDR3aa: CASTDRGNSNEKLFF

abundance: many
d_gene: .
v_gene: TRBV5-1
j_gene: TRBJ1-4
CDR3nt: TGCGCCAGCAGAGACCAACAGGGCGGTTACGAAAAACTGTTTTTT
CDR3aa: CASRDQQGGYEKLFF

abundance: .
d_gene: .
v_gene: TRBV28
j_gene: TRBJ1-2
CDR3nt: TGTGCCAGCAGCTCGCCGGCGGGTGGGGGCTACACCTTC
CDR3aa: CASSSPAGGGYTF

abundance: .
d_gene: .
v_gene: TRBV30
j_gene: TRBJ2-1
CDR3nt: TGTGCCTGGAGTGAATTGGGGAATGAGCAGTTCTTC
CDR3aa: CAWSELGNEQFF

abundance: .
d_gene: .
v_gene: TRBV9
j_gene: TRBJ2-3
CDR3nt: TGTGCCAGCAGCGATACTAGCACAGATACGCAGTATTTT
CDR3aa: CASSDTSTDTQYF

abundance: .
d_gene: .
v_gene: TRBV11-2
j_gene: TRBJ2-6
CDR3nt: TGTGCCAGCGGCGAGGGGTCTACAGGGGCCAACGTCCTGACTTTC
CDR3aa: CASGEGSTGANVLTF

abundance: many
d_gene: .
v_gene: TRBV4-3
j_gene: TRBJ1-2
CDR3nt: TGCGCCAGCAGCCAAGGGGAGGGAAGTATCTATGGCTACACCTTC
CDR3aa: CASSQGEGSIYGYTF

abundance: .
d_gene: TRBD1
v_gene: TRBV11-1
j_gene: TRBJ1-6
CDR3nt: TGTGCCAGCAGCTTTTCTGGGACAGGAGTTTCACCCCTCCACTTT
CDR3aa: CASSFSGTGVSPLHF

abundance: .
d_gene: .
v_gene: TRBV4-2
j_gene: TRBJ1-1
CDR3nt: TGTGCCAGCAGCCCAAACCCGGGGGGGACTGAAGCTTTCTTT
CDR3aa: CASSPNPGGTEAFF

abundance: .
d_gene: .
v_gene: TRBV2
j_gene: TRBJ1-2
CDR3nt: TGTGCCAGCAGATGGTCGGGTGCTAACTATGGCTACACCTTC
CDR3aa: CASRWSGANYGYTF

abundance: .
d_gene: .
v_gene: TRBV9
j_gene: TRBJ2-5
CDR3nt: TGTGCCAGCAGCGTAGATCCGGCTCTCCAAGAGACCCAGTACTTC
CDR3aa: CASSVDPALQETQYF

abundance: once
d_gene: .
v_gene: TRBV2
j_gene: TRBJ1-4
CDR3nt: TGTGCCAGCAGTGCTTCAGGTTACCCTAATGAAAAACTGTTTTTT
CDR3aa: CASSASGYPNEKLFF

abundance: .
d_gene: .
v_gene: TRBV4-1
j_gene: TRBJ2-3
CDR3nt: TGCGCCAGCAGCCAAGATCCCCGGGAAGATACGCAGTATTTT
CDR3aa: CASSQDPREDTQYF

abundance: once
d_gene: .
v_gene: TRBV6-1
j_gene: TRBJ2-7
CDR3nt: TGTGCCAGCAGTGAAGGGCTTTTCTTC
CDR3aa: CASSEGLFF

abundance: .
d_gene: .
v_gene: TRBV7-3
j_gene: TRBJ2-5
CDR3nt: TGTGCCAGCAGCCTTGCCCGGGGCGTGAAAGAGACCCAGTACTTC
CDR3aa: CASSLARGVKETQYF

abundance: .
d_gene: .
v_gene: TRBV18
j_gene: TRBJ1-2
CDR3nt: TGTGCCAGCTCACCAAGGCAGGGTGATAACTATGGCTACACCTTC
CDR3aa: CASSPRQGDNYGYTF

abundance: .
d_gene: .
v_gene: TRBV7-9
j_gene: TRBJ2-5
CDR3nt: TGTGCCAGCAGCTTGCTCCTCGGGGTGGAAGAGACCCAGTACTTC
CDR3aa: CASSLLLGVEETQYF

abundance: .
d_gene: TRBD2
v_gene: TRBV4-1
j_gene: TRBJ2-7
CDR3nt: TGCGCCAGCAGCCATGGCTCTAGCGGGACCTACGAGCAGTACTTC
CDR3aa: CASSHGSSGTYEQYF

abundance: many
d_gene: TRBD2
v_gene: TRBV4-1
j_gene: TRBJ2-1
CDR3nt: TGCGCCAGCAGCCCAACCCCCGGGACTAGCGGATACAATGAGCAGTTCTTC
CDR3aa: CASSPTPGTSGYNEQFF

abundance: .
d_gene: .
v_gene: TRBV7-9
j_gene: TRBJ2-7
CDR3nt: TGTGCCAGCAGCGCGGGGCTTCCCTACGAGCAGTACTTC
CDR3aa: CASSAGLPYEQYF

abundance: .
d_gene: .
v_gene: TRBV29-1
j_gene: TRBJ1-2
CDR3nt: TGCACCAGACTCCCCGACACCGGGCCGGACTATGGCTACACCTTC
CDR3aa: CTRLPDTGPDYGYTF

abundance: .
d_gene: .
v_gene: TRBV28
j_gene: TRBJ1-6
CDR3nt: TGTGCCAGCAGCTATAATTCACCCCTCCACTTT
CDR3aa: CASSYNSPLHF

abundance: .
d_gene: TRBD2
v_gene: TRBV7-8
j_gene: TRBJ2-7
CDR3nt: TGTGCCAGCAGCTTAGTGGCGGGGGGGCCGGAGCAGTACTTC
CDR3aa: CASSLVAGGPEQYF

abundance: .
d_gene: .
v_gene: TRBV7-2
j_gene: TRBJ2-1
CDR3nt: TGTGCCAGCAGCTTAGACTTGTCGTATGAGCAGTTCTTC
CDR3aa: CASSLDLSYEQFF

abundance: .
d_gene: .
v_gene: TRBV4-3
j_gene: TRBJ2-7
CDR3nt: TGCGCCAGCAGCCAAGATAGGGCCTACGAGCAGTACTTC
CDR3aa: CASSQDRAYEQYF

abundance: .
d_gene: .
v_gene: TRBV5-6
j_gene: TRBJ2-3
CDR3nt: TGTGCCAGCAGCTTCCAGGCGGATACGCAGTATTTT
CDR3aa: CASSFQADTQYF

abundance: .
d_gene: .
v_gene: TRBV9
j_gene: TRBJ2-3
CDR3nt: TGTGCCAGCAGCGACCCAGGGGAAACTAGCACAGATACGCAGTATTTT
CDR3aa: CASSDPGETSTDTQYF

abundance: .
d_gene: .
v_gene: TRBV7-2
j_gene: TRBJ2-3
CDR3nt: TGTGCCAGCAGCTTCAGGCCTAGCACAGATACGCAGTATTTT
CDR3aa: CASSFRPSTDTQYF

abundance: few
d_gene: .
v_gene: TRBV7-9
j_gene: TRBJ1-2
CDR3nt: TGTGCCAGCAGCTTAGGGGAAGGTACGGAGGGCTACACCTTC
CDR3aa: CASSLGEGTEGYTF

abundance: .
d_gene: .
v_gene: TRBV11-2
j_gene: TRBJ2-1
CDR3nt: TGTGCCAGCAGCTACCTCGGGTTTTACAATGAGCAGTTCTTC
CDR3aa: CASSYLGFYNEQFF

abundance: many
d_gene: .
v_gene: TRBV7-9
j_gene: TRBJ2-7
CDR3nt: TGTGCCAGCAGACTAGCCGGGAGCTACGAGCAGTACTTC
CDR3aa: CASRLAGSYEQYF

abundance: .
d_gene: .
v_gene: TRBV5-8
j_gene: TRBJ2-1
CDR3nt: TGTGCCAGCAGCCTCCGCCGGGGGCAGGGGCCTTACAATGAGCAGTTCTTC
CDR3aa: CASSLRRGQGPYNEQFF

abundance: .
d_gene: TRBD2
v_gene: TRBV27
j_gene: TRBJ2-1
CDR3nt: TGTGCCAGTGGACTAGTCTCTAGTGAGCAGTTCTTC
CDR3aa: CASGLVSSEQFF

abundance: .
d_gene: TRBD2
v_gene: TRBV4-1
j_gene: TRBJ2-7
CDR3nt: TGCGCCAGCAGCCTGGGACTAGCGGGAGTCTACGAGCAGTACTTC
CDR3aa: CASSLGLAGVYEQYF

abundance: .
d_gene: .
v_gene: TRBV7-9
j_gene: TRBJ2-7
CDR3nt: TGTGCCAGCAGCTTAGGGCGGGTGCAGTCCTACGAGCAGTACTTC
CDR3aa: CASSLGRVQSYEQYF

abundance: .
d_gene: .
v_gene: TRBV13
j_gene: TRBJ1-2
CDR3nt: TGTGCCAGCAGCTTAGAGGGGGGGACCCTTCCGGGCTACACCTTC
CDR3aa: CASSLEGGTLPGYTF

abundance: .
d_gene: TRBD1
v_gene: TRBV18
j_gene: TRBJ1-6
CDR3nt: TGTGCCAGCGCCGGCAGGGACAGGGCGAATTCACCCCTCCACTTT
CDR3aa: CASAGRDRANSPLHF

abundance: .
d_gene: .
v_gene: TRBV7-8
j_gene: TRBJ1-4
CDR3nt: TGTGCCAGCAGCCACAGGGAGGATAATGAAAAACTGTTTTTT
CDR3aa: CASSHREDNEKLFF